This TCR beta chain was recorded in a study of monozygotic twins with inflammatory bowel disease. The UMIs contained a 6-nucleotide sample barcode. They were added by template switching during cDNA synthesis. After re-calling the 5' RACE reads, TCRdb lists one entry per CDR3 protein, DNA absent. The listing records approximately 160,000 distinct CDR3 sequences. Study observations and caveats: Diversity of TCRbeta measured by inverse Simpson was lower in IBD patients than in healthy co-twins. Versus healthy twins, IBD patients showed fewer clonotypes shared with others, especially with disease activity.

Worth noting for this clonotype: Its antigen is not known.

Germline values: CDR1 MNHEY, CDR2 SMNVEV (reference sequence). The CDR3 contains 14 residues. Donors each gave about 2.6 ml of blood. The V and J genes are TRBV27 and TRBJ1-2; TCRdb designates TRBD1, a call that cannot be tested without DNA. The specimen was blood. The receptor was isolated from a human donor with ulcerative colitis or Crohn's disease, or a healthy co-twin of an affected twin (not recorded which). The CDR3 loop reads CASSLHGQGFGYTF.